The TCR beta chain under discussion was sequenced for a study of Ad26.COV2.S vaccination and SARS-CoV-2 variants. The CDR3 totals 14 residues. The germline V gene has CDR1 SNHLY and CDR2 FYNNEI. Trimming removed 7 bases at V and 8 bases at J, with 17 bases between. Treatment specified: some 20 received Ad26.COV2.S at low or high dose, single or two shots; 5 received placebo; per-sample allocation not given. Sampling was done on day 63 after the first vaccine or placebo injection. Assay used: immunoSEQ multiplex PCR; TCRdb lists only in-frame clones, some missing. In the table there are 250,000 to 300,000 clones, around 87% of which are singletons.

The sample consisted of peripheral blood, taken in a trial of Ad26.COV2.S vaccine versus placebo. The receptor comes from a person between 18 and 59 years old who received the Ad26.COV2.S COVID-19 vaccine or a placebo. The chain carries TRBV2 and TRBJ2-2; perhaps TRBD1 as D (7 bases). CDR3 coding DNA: TGTGCCAGCAATACGCGGGAACAGGGGGGGGAGCTGTTTTTT. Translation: CASNTREQGGELFF.